The rows below give T cell receptor beta chains drawn from one sample of a study of cytomegalovirus exposure and HLA in healthy donors. Measured with immunoSEQ multiplex PCR; TCRdb has only the in-frame clones, and not every one. The table records about 110,000 clones, 76% of them present only once. Sequenced input: PBMCs. Source of these receptors: a man under 40 in good health and CMV-seropositive. The CDR3 runs from the conserved cysteine through the conserved F or W. Each record gives: J gene, D gene, V gene, clone size, CDR3 protein, CDR3 DNA. D genes are given only for firm matches. Size tells how often a clone was seen (once, few, many) or the class of an expanded clone, and some rows leave it out.

>TRBJ2-7|TRBD1|TRBV4-1|-
CASSPDRGGYEQYF
TGCGCCAGCAGCCCGGACAGGGGTGGATACGAGCAGTACTTC
>TRBJ1-6|-|TRBV21-1|-
CASSKVWQGRGNSPLHF
TGTGCCAGCAGCAAAGTGTGGCAAGGTCGGGGTAATTCACCCCTCCACTTT
>TRBJ1-2|TRBD1|TRBV6-5|-
CASSYATGANYGYTF
TGTGCCAGCAGTTACGCCACAGGGGCTAACTATGGCTACACCTTC
>TRBJ2-7|TRBD2|TRBV6-5|once
CASRSRLAGVYEQYF
TGTGCCAGCAGATCTCGACTAGCGGGGGTTTACGAGCAGTACTTC
>TRBJ2-5|TRBD2|TRBV5-4|few
CASTFGTGGGQETQYF
TGTGCCAGCACCTTTGGCACCGGGGGGGGGCAAGAGACCCAGTACTTC
>TRBJ1-5|-|TRBV5-5|few
CASSFGTPYQPQHF
TGTGCCAGCAGCTTCGGGACACCTTATCAGCCCCAGCATTTT
>TRBJ2-7|TRBD1|TRBV7-9|-
CASSSPGQGSYEQYF
TGTGCCAGCAGCTCCCCGGGACAGGGCTCCTACGAGCAGTACTTC
>TRBJ2-3|-|TRBV5-1|-
CASSLGEGGSTDTQYF
TGCGCCAGCAGCTTGGGCGAAGGCGGCAGCACAGATACGCAGTATTTT
>TRBJ2-7|-|TRBV6-6|-
CASSYSNQGSYNEQYF
TGTGCCAGCAGTTACTCGAATCAGGGGTCTTACAACGAGCAGTACTTC
>TRBJ2-2|TRBD1|TRBV7-7|-
CASGRDRGNTGELFF
TGTGCTAGCGGGCGGGACAGGGGGAACACCGGGGAGCTGTTTTTT
>TRBJ1-1|-|TRBV7-7|-
CASAAGGRGTEAFF
TGTGCTAGCGCGGCCGGGGGGCGAGGTACTGAAGCTTTCTTT
>TRBJ2-1|-|TRBV4-3|-
CASSQGLTLHNEQFF
TGCGCCAGCAGCCAAGGACTAACTCTCCACAATGAGCAGTTCTTC
>TRBJ1-1|-|TRBV30|-
CAWSWRQRTKEAFF
TGTGCCTGGTCCTGGCGCCAGCGGACTAAGGAAGCTTTCTTT
>TRBJ1-6|TRBD1|TRBV5-6|-
CASSLGQGYNSPLHF
TGTGCCAGCAGCTTGGGACAGGGGTATAATTCACCCCTCCACTTT
>TRBJ2-7|-|TRBV6-1|-
CASSATTSSYEQYF
TGTGCCAGCAGTGCTACGACTAGTAGCTACGAGCAGTACTTC
>TRBJ1-1|-|TRBV18|-
CASSAGQNTEAFF
TGTGCCAGCTCAGCAGGACAGAACACTGAAGCTTTCTTT
>TRBJ2-2|TRBD2|TRBV11-2|few
CASSLDRGGARELFF
TGTGCCAGCAGCTTAGACCGGGGGGGGGCGAGGGAGCTGTTTTTT
>TRBJ2-2|TRBD2|TRBV13|-
CASSPRTSGGSGGELFF
TGTGCCAGCAGCCCTCGGACTAGCGGGGGGTCTGGCGGGGAGCTGTTTTTT
>TRBJ2-2|TRBD2|TRBV15|-
CATSRDLPSGGADTGELFF
TGTGCCACCAGCAGAGATCTCCCTAGCGGGGGGGCCGACACCGGGGAGCTGTTTTTT
>TRBJ1-2|-|TRBV28|-
CASSLMGGYGYTF
TGTGCCAGCAGTTTAATGGGAGGCTATGGCTACACCTTC
>TRBJ1-4|-|TRBV7-9|-
CASSSTGPHEEKLFF
TGTGCCAGCAGCTCTACAGGTCCGCACGAAGAAAAACTGTTTTTT
>TRBJ1-2|TRBD1|TRBV23-1|-
CASSHGQGDGYTF
TGCGCCAGCAGTCACGGACAGGGCGATGGCTACACCTTC
>TRBJ1-6|-|TRBV2|few
CASSETESYNSPLHF
TGTGCCAGCAGTGAAACAGAATCCTATAATTCACCCCTCCACTTT
>TRBJ1-1|TRBD1|TRBV5-4|-
CASSFDRGLPRRDTEAFF
TGTGCCAGCAGCTTCGACAGGGGCCTTCCACGCAGGGACACTGAAGCTTTCTTT
>TRBJ1-1|-|TRBV11-2|-
CASSLGYREEGTEAFF
TGTGCCAGCAGCTTAGGTTACCGGGAAGAGGGCACTGAAGCTTTCTTT
>TRBJ2-1|-|TRBV27|few
CASSLAPTSAHNEQFF
TGTGCCAGCAGTTTAGCCCCGACTAGTGCTCACAATGAGCAGTTCTTC
>TRBJ1-3|-|TRBV30|-
CAWTGAGNTIYF
TGTGCCTGGACGGGGGCTGGAAACACCATATATTTT
>TRBJ1-1|-|TRBV19|-
CASSILSGGGTEAFF
TGTGCCAGTAGTATTTTATCGGGGGGAGGTACTGAAGCTTTCTTT
>TRBJ2-1|-|TRBV9|-
CASSPRGTVPNEQFF
TGTGCCAGCAGCCCACGGGGAACAGTACCCAATGAGCAGTTCTTC
>TRBJ1-2|TRBD1|TRBV27|few
CASSTRGQGKGFNYGYTF
TGTGCCAGCAGTACCCGCGGACAGGGAAAGGGGTTTAACTATGGCTACACCTTC
>TRBJ2-5|TRBD1|TRBV30|-
CAWSPGTGQETQYF
TGTGCCTGGAGTCCGGGGACAGGCCAAGAGACCCAGTACTTC
>TRBJ2-1|TRBD2|TRBV7-2|-
CASSPGTSGEDEQFF
TGTGCCAGCAGCCCCGGGACTAGCGGGGAGGATGAGCAGTTCTTC
>TRBJ1-3|TRBD1|TRBV14|-
CASSRTGDGNTIYF
TGTGCCAGCAGCCGGACAGGGGATGGAAACACCATATATTTT
>TRBJ2-1|TRBD1|TRBV5-6|once
CASGWGQGHNEQFF
TGTGCCAGCGGCTGGGGACAGGGTCACAATGAGCAGTTCTTC
>TRBJ1-2|-|TRBV4-3|-
CASSQDARGNYGYTF
TGCGCCAGCAGCCAAGATGCACGGGGAAACTATGGCTACACCTTC
>TRBJ2-5|TRBD2|TRBV5-4|-
CASSSSLAGGPKAQYF
TGTGCCAGCAGCTCCTCACTAGCGGGGGGGCCGAAGGCCCAGTACTTC
>TRBJ2-7|TRBD1|TRBV7-9|-
CASSPGTGYEQYF
TGTGCCAGCAGCCCTGGGACAGGCTACGAGCAGTACTTC
>TRBJ2-2|TRBD1|TRBV27|-
CASRGGKTNTGELFF
TGTGCCAGCAGAGGGGGCAAAACGAACACCGGGGAGCTGTTTTTT
>TRBJ2-7|-|TRBV7-9|-
CASSLAAGYEQYF
TGTGCCAGCAGCTTAGCAGCGGGTTACGAGCAGTACTTC
>TRBJ2-2|TRBD1|TRBV2|-
CASGPRTGPTGELFF
TGTGCCAGCGGACCCCGGACAGGGCCAACCGGGGAGCTGTTTTTT
>TRBJ1-1|-|TRBV4-1|-
CASSQETDREAFF
TGCGCCAGCAGCCAAGAAACCGACAGGGAAGCTTTCTTT